The entry below gives a single TCR beta chain sequence along with its context. This sample stems from a study of blood T cell repertoires in COVID-19. Study in general: The samples span acute and convalescent COVID-19 from the United States, Italy and Spain. In each case, the material was cDNA or gDNA derived from T cells, B-cell-depleted T cells, or PBMCs.

The germline gives CDR1 MGHRA, CDR2 YSYEKL. CDR3 length: 20 residues. V was clipped by 6 bases and J by 4 bases; unmatched bases: 23. How the authors handled the data: By means of reference gene primer amplification, nucleated cell counts were estimated. Sequencing used immunoSEQ multiplex PCR; TCRdb keeps in-frame clones, though not all of them. Clonal size and the V and J genes are those of that table, whereas D and trimming came from the DNA. The sample has just over 80,000 clones, under 90% seen once. The sample was peripheral blood. The receptor comes from a man of 80 years or more with acute or convalescent COVID-19. The chain is built from TRBV4-1 and TRBJ1-4, with TRBD1 matching over 7 bases. CDR3 amino acids: CASSHLRNYRGGFVNEKLFF. The CDR3 DNA sequence: TGCGCCAGCAGTCATCTTCGCAATTACAGGGGTGGGTTCGTTAATGAAAAACTGTTTTTT.